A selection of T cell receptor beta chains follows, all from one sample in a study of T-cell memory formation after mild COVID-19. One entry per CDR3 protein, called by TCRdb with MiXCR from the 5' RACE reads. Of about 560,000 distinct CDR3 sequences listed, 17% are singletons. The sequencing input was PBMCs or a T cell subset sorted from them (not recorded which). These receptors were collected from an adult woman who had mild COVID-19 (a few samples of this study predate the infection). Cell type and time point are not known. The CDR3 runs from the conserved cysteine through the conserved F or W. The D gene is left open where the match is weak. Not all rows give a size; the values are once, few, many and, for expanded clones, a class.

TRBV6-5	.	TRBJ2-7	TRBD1	CASRSSDRGYYEQYF	TGTGCCAGCAGGTCCTCTGACAGGGGGTACTACGAGCAGTACTTC
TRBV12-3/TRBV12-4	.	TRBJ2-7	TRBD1	CASSLPGDRRYF	TGTGCCAGCAGCTTACCCGGGGACAGAAGGTACTTC
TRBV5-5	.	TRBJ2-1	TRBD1	CASSVTGGQHNEQFF	TGTGCCAGCAGCGTGACAGGGGGCCAGCACAATGAGCAGTTCTTC
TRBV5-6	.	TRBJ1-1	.	CASSLGPLFTEAFF	TGTGCCAGCAGCCTGGGGCCCCTCTTCACTGAAGCTTTCTTT
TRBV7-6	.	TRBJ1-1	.	CASSLAGTPTWEAFF	TGTGCCAGCAGCTTAGCTGGGACACCCACCTGGGAAGCTTTCTTT
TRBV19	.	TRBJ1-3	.	CASRRNGEFSGNTIYF	TGTGCCAGTCGTCGGAACGGGGAATTCTCTGGAAACACCATATATTTT
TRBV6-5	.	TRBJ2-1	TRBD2	CASSRSGRASRTYNEQFF	TGTGCCAGCAGTCGTAGCGGGAGGGCCTCCCGAACATACAATGAGCAGTTCTTC
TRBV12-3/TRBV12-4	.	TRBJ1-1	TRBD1	CASRLDRGAFF	TGTGCCAGCAGACTTGACAGGGGGGCTTTCTTT
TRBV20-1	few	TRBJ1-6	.	CSARDVRELNGSPLHF	TGCAGTGCTAGAGATGTCCGGGAGTTGAACGGTTCACCCCTCCACTTT
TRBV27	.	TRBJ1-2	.	CASSHDSDYGYTF	TGTGCCAGCAGTCACGACAGTGACTATGGCTACACCTTC
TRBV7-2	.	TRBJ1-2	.	CASSRVWTEYGYTF	TGTGCCAGCAGCCGAGTCTGGACAGAATATGGCTACACCTTC
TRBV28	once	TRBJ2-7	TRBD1	CAIQGASGSYEQYF	TGTGCCATCCAGGGGGCCTCGGGCTCCTACGAGCAGTACTTC
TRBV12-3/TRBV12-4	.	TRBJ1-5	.	CASRGYGGPQHF	TGTGCCAGCAGGGGGTACGGTGGGCCCCAGCATTTT
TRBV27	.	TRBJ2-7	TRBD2	CASSWTSGSSYEQYF	TGTGCCAGCAGTTGGACTAGCGGGAGCTCCTACGAGCAGTACTTC
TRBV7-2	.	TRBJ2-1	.	CASAFLPRDEQFF	TGTGCCAGCGCATTCCTCCCTAGGGATGAGCAGTTCTTC